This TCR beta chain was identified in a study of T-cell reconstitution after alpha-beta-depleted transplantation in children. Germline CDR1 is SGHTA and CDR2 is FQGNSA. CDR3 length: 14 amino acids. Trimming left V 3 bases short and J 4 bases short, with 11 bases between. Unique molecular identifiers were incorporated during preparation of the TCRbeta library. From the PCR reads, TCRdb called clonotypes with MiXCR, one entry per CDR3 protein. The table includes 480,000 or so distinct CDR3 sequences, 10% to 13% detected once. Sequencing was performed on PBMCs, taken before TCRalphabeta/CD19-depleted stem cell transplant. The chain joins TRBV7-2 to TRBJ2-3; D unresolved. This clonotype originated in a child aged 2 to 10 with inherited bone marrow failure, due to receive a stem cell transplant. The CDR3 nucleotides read TGTGCCAGCAGCTTGCTAGGGTTCTCAGATACGCAGTATTTT. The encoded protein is CASSLLGFSDTQYF.